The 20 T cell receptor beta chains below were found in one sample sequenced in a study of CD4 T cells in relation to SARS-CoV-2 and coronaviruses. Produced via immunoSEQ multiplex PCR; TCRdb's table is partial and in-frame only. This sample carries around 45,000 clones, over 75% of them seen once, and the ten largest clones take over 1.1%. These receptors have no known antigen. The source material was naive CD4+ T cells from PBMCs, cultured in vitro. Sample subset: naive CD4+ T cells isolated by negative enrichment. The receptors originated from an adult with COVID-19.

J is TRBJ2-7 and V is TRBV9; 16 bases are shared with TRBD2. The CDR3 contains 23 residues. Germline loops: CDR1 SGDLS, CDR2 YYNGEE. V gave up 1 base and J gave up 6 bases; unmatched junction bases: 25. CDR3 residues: CASSVIIGLPGLAGGNPRGEQYF. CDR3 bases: TGTGCCAGCAGCGTAATAATTGGTCTTCCGGGACTAGCGGGAGGGAACCCCCGGGGCGAGCAGTACTTC.

CDR3 sequence reads: CASSSWSRAFGGYTF. The CDR3 DNA is TGTGCCAGCAGTTCCTGGTCACGGGCCTTTGGGGGCTACACCTTC. V usage is TRBV27 and J usage is TRBJ1-2; no clear D gene. With 4 bases removed from V and 8 bases from J, the gap between germline ends came to 20 bases. This CDR3 has 15 residues. From germline, CDR1 is MNHEY and CDR2 SMNVEV (reference sequence).

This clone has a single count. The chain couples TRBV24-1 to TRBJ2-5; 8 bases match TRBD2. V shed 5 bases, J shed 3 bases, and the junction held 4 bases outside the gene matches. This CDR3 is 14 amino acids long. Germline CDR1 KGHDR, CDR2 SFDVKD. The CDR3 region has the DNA TGTGCCACCAGTGTCCCGGGGGGGAAAGAGACCCAGTACTTC. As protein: CATSVPGGKETQYF.

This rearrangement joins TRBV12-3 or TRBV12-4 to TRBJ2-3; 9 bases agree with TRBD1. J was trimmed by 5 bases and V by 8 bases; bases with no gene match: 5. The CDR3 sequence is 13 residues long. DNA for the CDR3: TGTGCCAGCGGGGACAGGGATAAAGATACGCAGTATTTT. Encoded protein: CASGDRDKDTQYF.

CDR3 region: CASSPDLHTEAFF. In nucleotides, the CDR3 is TGTGCCAGCTCACCAGATCTCCACACTGAAGCTTTCTTT. The rearrangement uses TRBV18 and TRBJ1-1; D uncertain. The CDR3 has 13 amino acids. Germline loops: CDR1 KGHSH, CDR2 LQKENI. Between the trimmed V and J ends, which lost 2 bases and 3 bases, there was a span of 7 bases.

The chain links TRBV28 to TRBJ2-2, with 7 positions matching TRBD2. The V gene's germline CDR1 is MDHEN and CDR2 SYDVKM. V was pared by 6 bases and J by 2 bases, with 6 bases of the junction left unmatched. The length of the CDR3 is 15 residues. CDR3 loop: CASSILATNTGELFF. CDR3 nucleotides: TGTGCCAGCAGCATACTAGCGACCAACACCGGGGAGCTGTTTTTT.

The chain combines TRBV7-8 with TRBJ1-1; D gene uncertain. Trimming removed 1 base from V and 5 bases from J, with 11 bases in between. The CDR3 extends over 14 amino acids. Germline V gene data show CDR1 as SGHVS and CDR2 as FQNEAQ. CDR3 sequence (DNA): TGTGCCAGCAGCTTAGGTCTAGGGCGAACTGAAGCTTTCTTT. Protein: CASSLGLGRTEAFF.

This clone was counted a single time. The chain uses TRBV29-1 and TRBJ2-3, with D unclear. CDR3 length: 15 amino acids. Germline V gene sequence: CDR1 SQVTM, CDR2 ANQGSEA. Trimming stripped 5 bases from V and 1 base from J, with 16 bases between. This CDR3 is CSVLPLVRRTDTQYF. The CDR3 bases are TGCAGCGTTCTTCCCTTAGTGCGACGCACAGATACGCAGTATTTT.

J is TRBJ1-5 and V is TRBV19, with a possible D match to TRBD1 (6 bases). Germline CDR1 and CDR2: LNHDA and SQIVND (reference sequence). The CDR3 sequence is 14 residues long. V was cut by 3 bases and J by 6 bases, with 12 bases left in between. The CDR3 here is CASSISGGRQPQHF. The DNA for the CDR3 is TGTGCCAGTAGTATCTCGGGGGGCCGTCAGCCCCAGCATTTT. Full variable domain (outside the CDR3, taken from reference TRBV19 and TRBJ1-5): DGGITQSPKYLFRKEGQNVTLSCEQNLNHDAMYWYRQDPGQGLRLIYYSQIVNDFQKGDIAEGYSVSREKKESFPLTVTSAQKNPTAFYLCASSISGGRQPQHFGDGTRLSIL.

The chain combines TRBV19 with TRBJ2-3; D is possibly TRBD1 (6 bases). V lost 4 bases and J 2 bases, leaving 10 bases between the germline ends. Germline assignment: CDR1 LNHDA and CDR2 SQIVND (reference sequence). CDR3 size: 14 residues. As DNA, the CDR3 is TGTGCCAGTAGTACAGACAGGTCCACAGATACGCAGTATTTT. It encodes CASSTDRSTDTQYF.

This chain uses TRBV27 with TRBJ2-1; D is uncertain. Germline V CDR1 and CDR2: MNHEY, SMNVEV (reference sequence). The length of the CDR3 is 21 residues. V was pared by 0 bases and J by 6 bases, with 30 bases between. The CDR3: CASSLSAPKRVDWININEQFF. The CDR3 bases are TGTGCCAGCAGTTTATCTGCTCCTAAACGTGTGGATTGGATCAACATCAATGAGCAGTTCTTC.

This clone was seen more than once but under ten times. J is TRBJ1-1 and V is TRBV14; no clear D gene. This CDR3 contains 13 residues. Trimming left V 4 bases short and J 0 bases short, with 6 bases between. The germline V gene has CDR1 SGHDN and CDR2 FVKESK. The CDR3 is CASSPRVNTEAFF. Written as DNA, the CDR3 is TGTGCCAGCAGCCCAAGAGTGAACACTGAAGCTTTCTTT. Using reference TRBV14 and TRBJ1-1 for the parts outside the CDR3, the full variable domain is EAGVTQFPSHSVIEKGQTVTLRCDPISGHDNLYWYRRVMGKEIKFLLHFVKESKQDESGMPNNRFLAERTGGTYSTLKVQPAELEDSGVYFCASSPRVNTEAFFGQGTRLTVV.

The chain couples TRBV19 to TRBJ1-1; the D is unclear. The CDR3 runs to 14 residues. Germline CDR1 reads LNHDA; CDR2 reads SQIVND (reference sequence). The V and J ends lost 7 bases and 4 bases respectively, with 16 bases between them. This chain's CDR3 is CASNKNGVSTEAFF. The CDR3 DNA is TGTGCCAGTAATAAAAACGGAGTCTCCACTGAAGCTTTCTTT.

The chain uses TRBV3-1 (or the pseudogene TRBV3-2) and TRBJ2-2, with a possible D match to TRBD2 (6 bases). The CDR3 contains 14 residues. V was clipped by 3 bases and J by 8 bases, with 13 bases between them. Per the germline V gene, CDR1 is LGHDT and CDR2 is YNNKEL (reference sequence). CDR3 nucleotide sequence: TGTGCCAGCAGCCAGGGCGGGACTCCGGGGGAGCTGTTTTTT. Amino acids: CASSQGGTPGELFF.

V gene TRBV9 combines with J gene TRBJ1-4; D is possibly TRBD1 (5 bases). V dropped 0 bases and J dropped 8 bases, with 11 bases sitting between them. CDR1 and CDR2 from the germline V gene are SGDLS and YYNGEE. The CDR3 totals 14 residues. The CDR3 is CASSVGQGEEKLFF. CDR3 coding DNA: TGTGCCAGCAGCGTAGGGCAGGGCGAGGAAAAACTGTTTTTT.

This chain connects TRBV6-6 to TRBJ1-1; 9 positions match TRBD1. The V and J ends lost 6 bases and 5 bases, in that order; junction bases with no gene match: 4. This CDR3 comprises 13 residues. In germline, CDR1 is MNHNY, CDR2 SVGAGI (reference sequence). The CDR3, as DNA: TGTGCCAGCAGCATAGACAGGGGGACTGAAGCTTTCTTT. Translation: CASSIDRGTEAFF.

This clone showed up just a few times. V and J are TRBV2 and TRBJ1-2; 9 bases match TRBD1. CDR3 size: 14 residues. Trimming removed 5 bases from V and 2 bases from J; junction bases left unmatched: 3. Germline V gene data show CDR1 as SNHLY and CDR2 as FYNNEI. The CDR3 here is CASSWDRENYGYTF. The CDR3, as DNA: TGTGCCAGCAGTTGGGACAGGGAGAACTATGGCTACACCTTC.

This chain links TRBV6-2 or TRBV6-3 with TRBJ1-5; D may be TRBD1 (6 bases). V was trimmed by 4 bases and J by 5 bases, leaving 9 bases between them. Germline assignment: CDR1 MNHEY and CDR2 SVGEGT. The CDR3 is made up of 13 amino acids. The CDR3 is CASSLQGYQPQHF. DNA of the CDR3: TGTGCCAGCAGTTTACAGGGTTATCAGCCCCAGCATTTT.

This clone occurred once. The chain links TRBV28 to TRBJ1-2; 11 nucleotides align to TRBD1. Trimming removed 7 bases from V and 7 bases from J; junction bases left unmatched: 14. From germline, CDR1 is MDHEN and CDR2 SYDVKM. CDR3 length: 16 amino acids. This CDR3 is CASTPRIGQGASGYTF. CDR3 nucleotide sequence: TGTGCCAGCACCCCAAGGATAGGACAGGGGGCTAGTGGCTACACCTTC.

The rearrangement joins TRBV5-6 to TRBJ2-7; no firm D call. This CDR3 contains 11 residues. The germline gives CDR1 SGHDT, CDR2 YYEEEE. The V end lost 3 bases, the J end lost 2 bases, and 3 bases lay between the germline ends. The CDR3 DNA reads TGTGCCAGCAGCTATACCTACGAGCAGTACTTC. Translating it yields CASSYTYEQYF. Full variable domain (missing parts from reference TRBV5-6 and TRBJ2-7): DAGVTQSPTHLIKTRGQQVTLRCSPKSGHDTVSWYQQALGQGPQFIFQYYEEEERQRGNFPDRFSGHQFPNYSSELNVNALLLGDSALYLCASSYTYEQYFGPGTRLTVT.